This record covers a single TCR beta chain. Its antigen remains unknown. This entry is derived from a study of T-cell memory formation after mild COVID-19. TCRdb redid the calling of the 5' RACE reads with MiXCR, one entry per CDR3 protein. The profile shows 190,000 or so distinct CDR3 sequences, around a fifth of them singletons. The CDR3 consists of 14 residues. V was pared by 5 bases and J by 6 bases, with 14 bases between. Germline lookup yields CDR1 MDHEN and CDR2 SYDVKM. Study-wide results and limits: Contracting clones from day 15 to 85 had balanced CD4/CD8; later expanders favoured CD4+.

V gene TRBV28 combines with J gene TRBJ1-5; D unresolved. The sequenced sample consisted of PBMCs or a T cell subset sorted from them (not recorded which). The clonotype originates from an adult woman who had mild COVID-19 (a few samples of this study predate the infection). Cell type and time point are not known. In nucleotides, the CDR3 is TGTGCCAGCAGTCCACCGTATCAGGCTCAGCCCCAGCATTTT. Translated: CASSPPYQAQPQHF.